This T cell receptor (beta chain) was identified during a study of CD8 T cells in Susac syndrome (dated by TCRdb to the late 2010s). Some background on the complete study: Among the sequenced Susac syndrome patients, over five had clinically active disease and roughly 8 were in clinical remission. Repertoire sequencing was used to test whether CD8+ T cell activation and differentiation in Susac syndrome was antigen driven. At blood withdrawal, Susac syndrome patients were therapy-naive, treated with corticosteroids (with IVIg additionally given to some), or treated with IVIg alone. Broad study findings and their caveats: The number of individuals in the TCR sequencing and HLA analysis was acknowledged as relatively small. In the CD4+ T cell repertoire of Susac syndrome patients, clonal expansion was not detected.

As concerns this clonotype: The target of this receptor is not known. No much larger clone exists at a distance of one base, and base qualities are not known.

Peripheral blood CD8+ and CD4+ T cells from healthy donors, Susac syndrome patients and multiple sclerosis patients were profiled by high-throughput TCR beta sequencing. The Susac syndrome patients fulfilled recently defined diagnostic criteria for either definite or probable disease. Bulk CD8+ and CD4+ T cells were purified magnetically by negative isolation, whereas CD8+ TEMRA cells were enriched by FACS. Blood was drawn into EDTA tubes, processed within 24 hours, and PBMCs were isolated by density gradient centrifugation. PBMCs destined for TCR sequencing were cryopreserved in liquid nitrogen and later thawed in a 37 °C water bath. A purity of at least 90% was achieved for sorted or isolated CD4+, CD8+ and CD8+ TEMRA cells. The CDR3 sequence holds 14 residues, the cysteine and phenylalanine included. The only DNA kept is the CDR3, 42 bases in frame from the first base. The V end loses 3 bases and the J end loses 8 bases, and a stretch of 14 bases separates them. From the germline V gene, CDR1 is SGHDN and CDR2 is FVKESK.

RNA was extracted with the RNeasy kit and about 0.45 to 1 ug was reverse transcribed using random hexamers. The immunoSEQ multiplex PCR assay, which covers 54 Vbeta and 13 Jbeta segments, was used to amplify TCR beta CDR3 regions. PCR amplification bias was corrected by using a synthetic template baseline for primer optimization and computational correction. Under the source paper's analysis protocol: Reads were annotated to V, D and J genes according to IMGT and were analyzed with immunoSEQ Analyzer, with only productive sequences retained. Clonality was calculated as one minus the Shannon entropy normalized by log2 of the number of productive unique sequences. For each patient and control, public and private clones were evaluated among the 100 most prevalent clones. Clones were defined as Susac-specific if absent from the healthy and MS cohorts, from 1052 published viral clones and from other ImmuneACCESS disease sequences. The public reads were quality trimmed at Q25 with fastp and then assembled into clones with MiXCR by TCRdb, keeping productive beta chains. Rows with a matching CDR3 protein are joined into one entry that keeps the most common DNA and genes. It is TCRdb's table, rather than the study itself, that gives the V and J calls and clone size. The sample has roughly 180,000 distinct CDR3 sequences on record, over 90% of them singletons. The top ten constitute 0.09% to 0.1% of the sample.

What was sequenced was CD4+ T cells from PBMCs. The clonotype comes from a human donor with Susac syndrome. The chain is assembled from TRBV14 and TRBJ2-1, with the D segment identity uncertain. The nucleotides are TGTGCCAGCAGCCAGGCCTGGATAGAAGATGAGCAGTTCTTC. The translation is CASSQAWIEDEQFF.